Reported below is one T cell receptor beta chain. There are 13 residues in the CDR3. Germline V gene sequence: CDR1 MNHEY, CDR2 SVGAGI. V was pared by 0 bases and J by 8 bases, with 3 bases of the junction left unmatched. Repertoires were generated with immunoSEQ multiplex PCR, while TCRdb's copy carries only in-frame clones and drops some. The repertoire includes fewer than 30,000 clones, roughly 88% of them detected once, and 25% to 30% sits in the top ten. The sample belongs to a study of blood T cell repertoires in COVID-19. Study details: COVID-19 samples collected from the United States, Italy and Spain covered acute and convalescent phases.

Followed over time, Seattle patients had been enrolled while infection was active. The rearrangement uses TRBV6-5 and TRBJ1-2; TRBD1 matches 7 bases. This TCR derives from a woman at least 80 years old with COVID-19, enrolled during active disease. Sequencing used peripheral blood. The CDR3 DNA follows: TGTGCCAGCAGTTACTCAGGGGGCGCAGGCTACACCTTC. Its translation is CASSYSGGAGYTF.